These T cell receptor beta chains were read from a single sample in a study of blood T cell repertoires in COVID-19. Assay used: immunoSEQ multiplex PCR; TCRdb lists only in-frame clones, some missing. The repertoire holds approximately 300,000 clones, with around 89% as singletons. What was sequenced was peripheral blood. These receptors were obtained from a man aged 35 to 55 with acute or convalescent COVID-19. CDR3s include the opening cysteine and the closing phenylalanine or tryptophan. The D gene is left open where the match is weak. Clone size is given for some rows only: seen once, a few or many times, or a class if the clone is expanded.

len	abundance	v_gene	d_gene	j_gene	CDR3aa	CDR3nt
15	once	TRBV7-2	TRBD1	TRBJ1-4	CASSLTGQINEKLFF	TGTGCCAGCAGCTTAACGGGACAGATCAATGAAAAACTGTTTTTT
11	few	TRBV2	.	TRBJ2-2	CASSPSGELFF	TGTGCCAGCAGTCCCAGCGGGGAGCTGTTTTTT
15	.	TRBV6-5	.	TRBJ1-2	CASRPSHGSNYGYTF	TGTGCCAGCAGACCTTCCCACGGGTCTAACTATGGCTACACCTTC
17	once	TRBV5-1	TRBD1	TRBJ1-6	CASSLAHQGQTNSPLHF	TGCGCCAGCAGCTTGGCCCACCAGGGACAGACTAATTCACCCCTCCACTTT
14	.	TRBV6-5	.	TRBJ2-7	CASVIGGASYEQYF	TGTGCCAGCGTAATAGGCGGTGCCTCCTACGAGCAGTACTTC
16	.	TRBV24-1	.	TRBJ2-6	CATSDKGISGANVLTF	TGTGCCACCAGTGATAAGGGGATCTCTGGGGCCAACGTCCTGACTTTC
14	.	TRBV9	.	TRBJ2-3	CASSAERRTDTQYF	TGTGCCAGCAGCGCGGAGCGGCGCACAGATACGCAGTATTTT
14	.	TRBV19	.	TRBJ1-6	CASSRQTGLSPLHF	TGTGCCAGTAGTAGACAGACAGGCCTTTCACCCCTCCACTTT
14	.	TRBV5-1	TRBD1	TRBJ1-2	CASSSGGVKYGYTF	TGCGCCAGCAGCTCAGGGGGCGTGAAGTATGGCTACACCTTC
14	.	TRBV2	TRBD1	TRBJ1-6	CASTGGQHYSPLHF	TGTGCCAGCACCGGGGGACAGCATTATTCACCCCTCCACTTT
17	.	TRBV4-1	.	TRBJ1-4	CASSQDQWLATNEKLFF	TGCGCCAGCAGCCAAGATCAGTGGCTTGCAACTAATGAAAAACTGTTTTTT
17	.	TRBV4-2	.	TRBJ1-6	CASSQEGRLTAQTPLHF	TGTGCCAGCAGCCAAGAAGGAAGACTGACAGCTCAAACACCCCTCCACTTT
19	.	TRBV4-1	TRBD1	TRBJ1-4	CASSQDGRTGLATNEKLFF	TGCGCCAGCAGCCAAGACGGCCGGACAGGCCTTGCAACTAATGAAAAACTGTTTTTT
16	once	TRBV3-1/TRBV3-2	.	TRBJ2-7	CASSLWRMTGRSEQYF	TGTGCCAGCAGCTTATGGAGAATGACAGGGAGGTCGGAGCAGTACTTC
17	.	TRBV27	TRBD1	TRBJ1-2	CASRSQGGRPNNYGYTF	TGTGCCAGCAGGTCACAGGGGGGGCGCCCTAATAACTATGGCTACACCTTC
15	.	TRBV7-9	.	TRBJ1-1	CASSPSDQGNTEAFF	TGTGCCAGCAGCCCAAGTGATCAGGGGAACACTGAAGCTTTCTTT
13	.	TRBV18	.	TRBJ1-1	CASSPSRGTEAFF	TGTGCCAGCTCACCCTCCCGAGGCACTGAAGCTTTCTTT
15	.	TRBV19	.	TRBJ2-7	CASSSSSVGEEEQYF	TGTGCCAGTAGTTCCTCTAGCGTGGGTGAGGAGGAGCAGTACTTC
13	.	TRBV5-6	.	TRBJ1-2	CASSTIGKEGYTF	TGTGCCAGCAGCACTATCGGGAAGGAGGGCTACACCTTC
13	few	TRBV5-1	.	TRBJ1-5	CASSLNGNQPQHF	TGCGCCAGCAGCCTAAACGGGAATCAGCCCCAGCATTTT
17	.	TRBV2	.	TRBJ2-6	CASSPQGSRSGANVLTF	TGTGCCAGCAGTCCGCAGGGATCCCGCTCTGGGGCCAACGTCCTGACTTTC
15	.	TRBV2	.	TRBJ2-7	CASSVSDSFSYEQYF	TGTGCCAGCAGTGTTTCGGACAGCTTCTCCTACGAGCAGTACTTC
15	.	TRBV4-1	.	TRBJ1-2	CASSQNWGSHKGYTF	TGCGCCAGCAGCCAAAACTGGGGCAGTCATAAAGGCTACACCTTC
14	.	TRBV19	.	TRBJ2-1	CASTGRGSYNEQFF	TGTGCCAGTACAGGCAGGGGCTCCTACAATGAGCAGTTCTTC
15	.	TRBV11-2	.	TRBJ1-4	CASSLSGSTNEKLFF	TGTGCCAGCAGCTTATCGGGATCCACTAATGAAAAACTGTTTTTT
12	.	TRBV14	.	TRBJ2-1	CASRGDGDEQFF	TGTGCCAGCAGAGGAGACGGGGATGAGCAGTTCTTC
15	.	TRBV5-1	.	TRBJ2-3	CASSLQHREVDTQYF	TGCGCCAGCAGCTTACAGCACCGTGAAGTAGATACGCAGTATTTT
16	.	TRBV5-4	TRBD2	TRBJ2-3	CASSQKLAGGTDTQYF	TGTGCCAGCAGCCAAAAACTAGCGGGGGGCACAGATACGCAGTATTTT
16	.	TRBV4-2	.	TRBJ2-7	CASSQGSRLGSHEQYF	TGTGCCAGCAGCCAAGGCAGTCGACTAGGCTCCCACGAGCAGTACTTC
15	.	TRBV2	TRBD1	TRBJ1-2	CASRATGDGSYGYTF	TGTGCCAGCAGGGCCACAGGGGACGGGAGCTATGGCTACACCTTC
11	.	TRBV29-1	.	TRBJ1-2	CSASDNYGYTF	TGCAGCGCTTCAGATAACTATGGCTACACCTTC
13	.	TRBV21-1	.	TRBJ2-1	CASRPLDRNEQFF	TGTGCCAGCAGACCTCTAGATCGCAATGAGCAGTTCTTC
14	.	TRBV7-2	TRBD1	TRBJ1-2	CASSLGQAQLGYTF	TGTGCCAGCAGCTTGGGACAGGCCCAGCTGGGCTACACCTTC
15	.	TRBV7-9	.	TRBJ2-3	CASSLTGPGVDTQYF	TGTGCCAGCAGCTTAACGGGCCCGGGGGTCGATACGCAGTATTTT
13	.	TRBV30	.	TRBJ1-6	CAWSVGGDSPLHF	TGTGCCTGGAGTGTGGGGGGGGATTCACCCCTCCACTTT
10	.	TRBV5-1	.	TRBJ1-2	CASSPGTGPF	TGCGCCAGCAGCCCTGGGACTGGGCCCTTC
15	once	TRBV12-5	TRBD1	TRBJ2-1	CASGYGTGTYNEQFF	TGTGCTAGTGGTTACGGGACAGGAACTTACAATGAGCAGTTCTTC
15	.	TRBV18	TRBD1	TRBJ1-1	CASSPTQGATTEAFF	TGTGCCAGCTCACCCACACAGGGGGCCACGACTGAAGCTTTCTTT
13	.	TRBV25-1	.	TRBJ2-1	CASCPGDYNEQFF	TGTGCCAGCTGTCCGGGGGACTACAATGAGCAGTTCTTC
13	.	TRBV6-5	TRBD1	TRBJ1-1	CASSQGQGRRAFF	TGTGCCAGCAGCCAGGGACAGGGGAGGAGAGCTTTCTTT
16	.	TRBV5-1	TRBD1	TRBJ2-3	CASRTAGQGIVDTQYF	TGCGCCAGCCGAACAGCTGGACAGGGTATTGTTGATACGCAGTATTTT
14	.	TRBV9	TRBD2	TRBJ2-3	CASHSGGNTDTQYF	TGTGCCAGCCATTCGGGGGGAAACACAGATACGCAGTATTTT
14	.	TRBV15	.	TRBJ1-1	CATSPSGSNTEAFF	TGTGCCACCAGCCCTTCAGGTTCGAACACTGAAGCTTTCTTT